The 26 T cell receptor beta chains listed next were all sequenced from one sample in a study of human T cells and chemical hapten exposure. Documented time point: patch test 2, 6 weeks after DPC sensitization. Treatment specified: therapeutic diphenylcyclopropenone sensitization with weekly scalp DPC. From the RACE reads, TCRdb called clonotypes with MiXCR, one entry per CDR3 protein. Counted here are about 82,000 distinct CDR3 sequences, around 7% occurring once; the ten biggest clones make up 1.3%. The starting material was whole blood, obtained in connection with sensitization to the hapten diphenylcyclopropenone (DPC). These TCRs come from a woman in her twenties or thirties with alopecia areata. Some clones in this sample may be carry-over from other donors' samples.

This clonotype showed up many times. The chain uses TRBV2 and TRBJ2-1, with TRBD2 matching over 11 bases. Germline loops: CDR1 SNHLY, CDR2 FYNNEI. V gave up 5 bases and J gave up 9 bases; unmatched junction bases: 6. This CDR3 has 14 amino acids. CDR3 nucleotide sequence: TGTGCCAGCAGTTTTAGCGGGGGGGCCAGTGAGCAGTTCTTC. Translating gives CASSFSGGASEQFF.

The sample holds many counts of this clonotype. The J gene is TRBJ2-7, the V gene TRBV20-1; D is undetermined. The CDR3 contains 14 residues. Germline V gene sequence: CDR1 DFQATT, CDR2 SNEGSKA (reference sequence). The ends were cut back, 1 base at V and 5 bases at J, with 15 bases in the middle. The CDR3 DNA is TGCAGTGCTAGAGGGCACATAGCAGCCCACGAGCAGTACTTC. Its protein product is CSARGHIAAHEQYF.

This clonotype was observed many times. The chain is built from TRBV12-3 or TRBV12-4 and TRBJ1-1, with a possible D match to TRBD1 (6 bases). Trimming removed 6 bases from V and 4 bases from J, with 18 bases in between. This CDR3 is built from 15 residues. The CDR3 DNA reads TGTGCCAGCAGCCCACAGGGTCGACGGGGCACTGAAGCTTTCTTT. Its protein product is CASSPQGRRGTEAFF.

This clonotype was seen ten or more times. The gene calls are TRBV18 and TRBJ1-2; perhaps TRBD1 as D (6 bases). V was clipped by 3 bases and J by 0 bases, with 17 bases between them. The germline CDR1 and CDR2 sequences are KGHSH and LQKENI. The CDR3 totals 17 residues. The chain's CDR3 is CASSPGIQGSANYGYTF. In DNA, the CDR3 is TGTGCCAGCTCACCTGGGATACAGGGATCCGCTAACTATGGCTACACCTTC.

This clonotype was seen repeatedly, ten times or more. V is TRBV20-1 and J is TRBJ2-7; D not resolved. CDR3 length equals 10 residues. Germline V gives CDR1 DFQATT, CDR2 SNEGSKA (reference sequence). Trimming pared 6 bases from V and 5 bases from J, leaving 8 bases between. CDR3 nucleotide sequence: TGCAGTGCCTCCGCCCACGAGCAGTACTTC. Amino acids: CSASAHEQYF.

This clonotype was found many times. The CDR3: CASSLFQGAYEKLFF. The CDR3 DNA reads as TGTGCCAGCAGCTTATTCCAGGGGGCGTATGAAAAACTGTTTTTT. This rearrangement joins TRBV7-9 to TRBJ1-4; 8 bases match TRBD1. With 2 bases clipped from V and 6 bases from J, the junction kept 5 bases outside the gene matches. The CDR3 totals 15 residues. From germline, CDR1 is SEHNR and CDR2 FQNEAQ (reference sequence).

The chain links TRBV5-1 to TRBJ2-7, with TRBD1 matching 10 bases. CDR3 size: 16 residues. Germline V lookup: CDR1 SGHRS, CDR2 YFSETQ. With V trimmed by 2 bases and J by 5 bases, 10 bases remained unmatched. The CDR3, as DNA: TGCGCCAGCAGCTTTATTCCCGGGACAGGGGACCACGAGCAGTACTTC. Translation: CASSFIPGTGDHEQYF.

In this sample, this clonotype turned up a few times. The chain combines TRBV6-1 with TRBJ2-3, with D possibly matching TRBD1 (6 bases). Germline V gene lookup returns CDR1 MNHNS and CDR2 SASEGT. The length of the CDR3 is 18 residues. Trimming stripped 3 bases from V and 1 base from J, with 20 bases between. In DNA form, the CDR3 reads TGTGCCAGCAGTGATGGCGGATACAGGGTTAGGGGCACAGATACGCAGTATTTT. Its translation is CASSDGGYRVRGTDTQYF.

V is TRBV7-8 and J is TRBJ2-3; D is unclear. The V and J ends lost 1 base and 6 bases respectively, with 8 bases between them. This CDR3 spans 13 amino acids. Germline CDR1 SGHVS, CDR2 FQNEAQ. CDR3 bases: TGTGCCAGCAGCTTAGACTTAGGTGATACGCAGTATTTT. Translating it yields CASSLDLGDTQYF.

This clonotype was seen many times. The rearrangement links TRBV27 to TRBJ1-5; 7 positions match TRBD1. Germline assignment: CDR1 MNHEY and CDR2 SMNVEV (reference sequence). Unmatched junction bases numbered 4, after V lost 6 bases and J lost 5 bases. The CDR3 loop spans 13 amino acids. CDR3 nucleotides: TGTGCCAGCAGGGGACAGTCATATCAGCCCCAGCATTTT. This gives the protein CASRGQSYQPQHF.

The chain recombines TRBV20-1 with TRBJ1-1; D not certain. Germline CDR1 reads DFQATT; CDR2 reads SNEGSKA (reference sequence). Trimming pared 0 bases from V and 2 bases from J, leaving 13 bases between. The length of the CDR3 is 15 residues. In nucleotides, the CDR3 is TGCAGTGCTAGAGATACGGCGAGAGGCAACACTGAAGCTTTCTTT. This codes for CSARDTARGNTEAFF.

The sample holds many counts of this clonotype. This chain links TRBV12-3 or TRBV12-4 with TRBJ1-4; D is possibly TRBD1 (6 bases). The V and J ends lost 5 bases and 8 bases respectively, with 18 bases between them. CDR3 length equals 15 residues. The CDR3 protein is CASSTNRELPEKLFF. CDR3 coding DNA: TGTGCCAGCAGTACCAACAGGGAGTTGCCCGAAAAACTGTTTTTT.

This clonotype was recorded many times. This rearrangement joins TRBV27 to TRBJ1-5; D possibly corresponds to TRBD1 (5 bases). The CDR3 sequence is 18 residues long. Per germline, CDR1 MNHEY and CDR2 SMNVEV (reference sequence). Trimming removed 6 bases from V and 3 bases from J, with 24 bases in between. CDR3: CASRPNPGPLRVNQPQHF. CDR3 DNA: TGTGCCAGCAGACCTAACCCGGGACCTTTACGGGTCAATCAGCCCCAGCATTTT.

In its sample, this clonotype was seen a few times. The genes are TRBV4-1 and TRBJ1-6; D unresolved. Trimming pared 0 bases from V and 0 bases from J, leaving 12 bases between. The CDR3 is 18 amino acids. Germline CDR1 MGHRA, CDR2 YSYEKL. CDR3 nucleotide sequence: TGCGCCAGCAGCCAAGATAAATCCGTGAGCTCCTATAATTCACCCCTCCACTTT. This gives the protein CASSQDKSVSSYNSPLHF.

This clonotype was counted between two and nine times. J is TRBJ1-2 and V is TRBV12-3 or TRBV12-4, with D possibly being TRBD1 (6 bases). Deletions cut 6 bases from V and 2 bases from J, with 16 bases between. This CDR3 contains 15 residues. CDR3 region: CASRPTGGGNYGYTF. CDR3 sequence (DNA): TGTGCCAGCAGGCCCACGGGCGGGGGCAACTATGGCTACACCTTC.

This clonotype was detected many times. The chain joins TRBV5-5 to TRBJ1-1; unclear D gene. Trimming removed 2 bases at V and 1 base at J, with 6 bases between. Germline V gene lookup returns CDR1 SGHKS and CDR2 YYEKEE (reference sequence). The CDR3 runs 13 residues. DNA of the CDR3: TGTGCCAGCAGCTTCTATTCGAACACTGAAGCTTTCTTT. This codes for CASSFYSNTEAFF.

This clonotype has just a few counts. V is TRBV10-1 and J is TRBJ2-3, with no clear D. CDR1 is WNHNN and CDR2 is SYGVQD in the germline V gene (reference sequence). The CDR3 totals 11 residues. The V end lost 8 bases, the J end lost 2 bases, and 5 bases lay between the germline ends. CDR3 amino acids: CASGDTDTQYF. CDR3 nucleotide sequence: TGCGCCAGCGGAGACACAGATACGCAGTATTTT.

Ten or more counts support this clonotype. The CDR3 protein is CASSLRNYLAYEQYF. In DNA form, the CDR3 reads TGTGCCAGCAGCTTAAGGAACTATCTTGCCTACGAGCAGTACTTC. The V and J genes are TRBV11-2 and TRBJ2-7; no clear D. Germline values: CDR1 SGHAT, CDR2 FQNNGV. The ends were cut back, 2 bases at V and 2 bases at J, with 13 bases in the middle. There are 15 residues in the CDR3.

This clonotype occurred many times. The chain joins TRBV6-1 to TRBJ1-3; D is undetermined. The germline gives CDR1 MNHNS, CDR2 SASEGT. The CDR3 length is 15 residues. Trimming removed 0 bases at V and 2 bases at J, with 8 bases between. The CDR3 DNA reads as TGTGCCAGCAGTGAAGCGGAGGGAGCTGGAAACACCATATATTTT. Translation: CASSEAEGAGNTIYF.

This clonotype was seen a few times. Written as DNA, the CDR3 is TGTGCCAGCGGCCGCCAGGCCACTGAAGCTTTCTTT. Protein sequence: CASGRQATEAFF. The chain is built from TRBV12-3 or TRBV12-4 and TRBJ1-1, with no clear D. V was clipped by 8 bases and J by 4 bases, with 11 bases between them. The CDR3 is 12 amino acids.

This clonotype was counted between two and nine times. This chain joins TRBV30 and TRBJ1-1; D gene unclear. This CDR3 spans 13 amino acids. Per germline, CDR1 GTSNPN and CDR2 SVGIG (reference sequence). V lost 2 bases and J 1 base, leaving 8 bases between the germline ends. CDR3: CAWSPGGNTEAFF. CDR3 in DNA: TGTGCCTGGAGTCCAGGAGGGAACACTGAAGCTTTCTTT.

The gene calls are TRBV30 and TRBJ1-5; 7 positions match TRBD1. Trimming at V came to 2 bases and at J to 0 bases, leaving 1 base not matched to a gene. This CDR3 comprises 14 residues. Looked up from germline, CDR1 is GTSNPN and CDR2 is SVGIG (reference sequence). The CDR3 sequence: CAWSRQGSNQPQHF. The CDR3 nucleotides are TGTGCCTGGAGTCGACAGGGTAGCAATCAGCCCCAGCATTTT.

The V call is TRBV5-4, the J call TRBJ2-5; 8 nucleotides align to TRBD2. Germline CDR1 is SGHNT and CDR2 is YYREEE (reference sequence). The CDR3 has 15 residues. With V trimmed by 4 bases and J by 7 bases, 12 bases remained unmatched. This CDR3 reads CASSQTRGGYGTQYF. CDR3 coding DNA: TGTGCCAGCAGCCAAACACGGGGGGGCTATGGGACCCAGTACTTC.

This clonotype was seen repeatedly, ten times or more. This chain links TRBV20-1 with TRBJ2-3, with a weak D call TRBD2 (6 bases). The CDR3 spans 15 residues. Trimming removed 0 bases at V and 0 bases at J, with 10 bases between. Germline assignment: CDR1 DFQATT and CDR2 SNEGSKA (reference sequence). Here the CDR3 DNA reads TGCAGTGCTAGAGATCTGCGGGGAAGCACAGATACGCAGTATTTT. Amino acids: CSARDLRGSTDTQYF.

As concerns this clonotype: Possible read error: a much larger clone is one base away. This chain links TRBV12-3 or TRBV12-4 with TRBJ1-1, with D perhaps TRBD1 (5 bases). Trimming removed 1 base from V and 6 bases from J, with 15 bases in between. This CDR3 is built from 15 residues. The chain's CDR3 is CASSLEGEIGSEAFF. CDR3 bases: TGTGCCAGCAGTTTAGAAGGGGAAATAGGGTCTGAAGCTTTCTTT.

This clonotype was seen ten or more times. V is TRBV12-3 or TRBV12-4 and J is TRBJ1-1, with 7 bases fitting TRBD1. The CDR3 runs 14 residues. V gave up 1 base and J gave up 1 base; unmatched junction bases: 0. CDR3 protein: CASSLGQGNTEAFF. The CDR3 DNA follows: TGTGCCAGCAGTTTAGGACAGGGGAACACTGAAGCTTTCTTT.